Below, 14 T cell receptor beta chains from the same sample are listed, as sequenced in a study of T-cell reconstitution after alpha-beta-depleted transplantation in children. Unique molecular identifiers featured in how the TCRbeta library was prepared. TCRdb re-called the PCR reads through MiXCR, storing one row per CDR3 protein. The table shows 450,000 to 700,000 distinct CDR3 sequences, with 25% to 30% occurring only once. Material: PBMCs, obtained before TCRalphabeta/CD19-depleted stem cell transplant. These receptors were obtained from a boy under three years old with Wiskott-Aldrich syndrome, due to receive a stem cell transplant.

The chain combines TRBV5-1 with TRBJ1-1; 7 bases line up with TRBD1. The V segment lost 1 base and the J segment 4 bases; nucleotides outside the gene matches: 4. CDR3 size: 14 residues. Germline values: CDR1 SGHRS, CDR2 YFSETQ. In DNA, the CDR3 is TGCGCCAGCAGCTTGAAACGGGACAGCACTGAAGCTTTCTTT. It translates to CASSLKRDSTEAFF.

V usage is TRBV28 and J usage is TRBJ2-7, with a weak D call TRBD1 (6 bases). Germline loops: CDR1 MDHEN, CDR2 SYDVKM. The CDR3 runs to 12 residues. The V gene lost 7 bases and the J gene lost 5 bases, with 12 bases spanning the gap. In DNA form, the CDR3 reads TGTGCCAGCACAGGGGAGACGGACGAGCAGTACTTC. This sequence encodes CASTGETDEQYF. The variable domain in full, completed from reference TRBV28 and TRBJ2-7, reads DVKVTQSSRYLVKRTGEKVFLECVQDMDHENMFWYRQDPGLGLRLIYFSYDVKMKEKGDIPEGYSVSREKKERFSLILESASTNQTSMYLCASTGETDEQYFGPGTRLTVT.

The V and J genes are TRBV11-2 and TRBJ2-1; 10 nucleotides match TRBD1. The CDR3 contains 15 residues. CDR1 is SGHAT and CDR2 is FQNNGV in the germline V gene. V gave up 8 bases and J gave up 4 bases; unmatched junction bases: 8. CDR3 coding DNA: TGTGCCAGCGTTTTGGACAGGGGGAGTTACAATGAGCAGTTCTTC. As protein: CASVLDRGSYNEQFF.

This clonotype was picked up a small number of times. J is TRBJ2-1 and V is TRBV29-1, with TRBD2 matching over 13 bases. V lost 6 bases, J lost 6 bases, and 8 bases stayed unmatched. CDR3 length: 15 amino acids. Germline CDR1 and CDR2: SQVTM and ANQGSEA. The CDR3 DNA is TGCAGCGTGGCGGGACTAGCGGGACTTGGCAATGAGCAGTTCTTC. This translates into CSVAGLAGLGNEQFF.

The gene calls are TRBV7-2 and TRBJ2-2; the match to TRBD2 covers 12 bases. From germline, CDR1 is SGHTA and CDR2 FQGNSA. The CDR3 totals 17 residues. V shed 4 bases and J 0 bases; nucleotides not matched to a gene: 3. CDR3 in DNA: TGTGCCAGCAGCTCGACTAGCGGGAGATCGAACACCGGGGAGCTGTTTTTT. Its translation is CASSSTSGRSNTGELFF.

This chain uses TRBV6-1 with TRBJ1-5; maybe TRBD1 (5 bases). The V end was cut by 11 bases, the J end by 9 bases, with 8 bases between. Germline CDR1 reads MNHNS; CDR2 reads SASEGT. The CDR3 runs to 9 residues. For the CDR3, the DNA is TGTGCCGGGGGTTGGCCCCAGCATTTT. Its protein is CAGGWPQHF.

The V and J genes are TRBV27 and TRBJ2-7; maybe TRBD1 (6 bases). Trimming took off 5 bases at V and 2 bases at J, with 10 bases between the two ends. Germline CDR1 is MNHEY and CDR2 is SMNVEV (reference sequence). This CDR3 is built from 13 residues. As DNA, the CDR3 is TGTGCCAGCAGTACTCGGACAGCCTACGAGCAGTACTTC. This encodes CASSTRTAYEQYF.

This clonotype was picked up a small number of times. This sequence joins TRBV12-3 or TRBV12-4 and TRBJ1-1, with D hard to call. V shed 0 bases and J shed 0 bases, with 8 bases lying between them. The CDR3 runs 15 residues. CDR3 region: CASSLARAMNTEAFF. The CDR3 bases are TGTGCCAGCAGTTTAGCAAGGGCCATGAACACTGAAGCTTTCTTT.

J is TRBJ1-1 and V is TRBV7-3; D is perhaps TRBD1 (6 bases). The CDR3 covers 13 residues. Germline CDR1 and CDR2: SGHTA and FQGTGA. The V end lost 6 bases, the J end lost 2 bases, and 10 bases lay between the germline ends. The CDR3 bases are TGTGCCAGCAGATCACAGGGCAACACTGAAGCTTTCTTT. Amino acid sequence: CASRSQGNTEAFF.

The chain joins TRBV7-2 to TRBJ2-5; the match to TRBD2 covers 8 bases. Germline CDR1 is SGHTA and CDR2 is FQGNSA. With V trimmed by 1 base and J by 9 bases, 1 base remained unmatched. CDR3 length: 12 amino acids. CDR3 loop: CASSLGTSPQYF. In nucleotides, the CDR3 is TGTGCCAGCAGCTTAGGGACTAGCCCCCAGTACTTC.

The rearrangement uses TRBV15 and TRBJ2-3; D uncertain. V was shortened by 0 bases and J by 1 base, with 14 bases between the two germline ends. The CDR3 sequence is 17 residues long. Germline CDR1 LNHNV, CDR2 YYDKDF (reference sequence). CDR3 sequence reads: CATSRDRADLGTDTQYF. For the CDR3, the DNA is TGTGCCACCAGCAGAGATAGGGCGGACCTAGGCACAGATACGCAGTATTTT.

This rearrangement joins TRBV14 to TRBJ2-1; D uncertain. Trimming pared 7 bases from V and 9 bases from J, leaving 16 bases between. The CDR3 sequence is 13 residues long. Germline CDR1 is SGHDN and CDR2 is FVKESK. The CDR3: CASNPVGYLEQFF. The CDR3 DNA is TGTGCCAGCAACCCAGTAGGGTACCTTGAGCAGTTCTTC.

This clonotype was counted between two and nine times. The chain links TRBV2 to TRBJ2-7; 7 positions match TRBD1. This CDR3 region has 14 residues. V shed 8 bases, J shed 6 bases, and the junction held 13 bases outside the gene matches. Germline V gives CDR1 SNHLY, CDR2 FYNNEI. Here the CDR3 reads CASDNQANRGEQYF. The CDR3 coding sequence is TGTGCCAGCGATAACCAAGCAAACAGGGGCGAGCAGTACTTC.

This sequence joins TRBV10-3 and TRBJ2-1; D gene uncertain. The V gene's germline CDR1 is ENHRY and CDR2 SYGVKD. The V and J ends lost 0 bases and 6 bases respectively, with 6 bases between them. The length of the CDR3 is 13 residues. The CDR3 loop reads CAISESAGNEQFF. The CDR3 bases are TGTGCCATCAGTGAGTCCGCTGGCAATGAGCAGTTCTTC.